Listed below are T cell receptor beta chains from one sample, sequenced in a study of identical twins. One entry per CDR3 protein, called by TCRdb with MiXCR from the 5' RACE reads. The sample contains about 430,000 distinct CDR3 sequences, approximately 18% of which appear only once. What was sequenced was naive T cells sorted from blood. The receptors here all came from a man aged 50 to 60 in good health. The CDR3 runs from the conserved cysteine through the conserved F or W. Fields, in order: V gene, J gene, D gene, clone size, CDR3 protein, CDR3 DNA. A D gene is named only where the DNA matches it firmly. Part of the rows lack a size; the others show once, few, many or a class for expanded clones.

V gene: TRBV5-1
J gene: TRBJ2-1
D gene: TRBD2
clone size: .
CDR3 protein: CASSPSGSSSYNEQFF
CDR3 DNA: TGCGCCAGCTCTCCTAGCGGGAGCAGCTCCTACAATGAGCAGTTCTTC

V gene: TRBV5-4
J gene: TRBJ1-2
D gene: .
clone size: once
CDR3 protein: CASSLTRSGGYTF
CDR3 DNA: TGTGCCAGCAGCTTGACACGCAGTGGTGGCTACACCTTC

V gene: TRBV6-2/TRBV6-3
J gene: TRBJ2-7
D gene: .
clone size: .
CDR3 protein: CASSYSGPHDEQYF
CDR3 DNA: TGTGCCAGCAGTTACTCGGGACCGCACGACGAGCAGTACTTC

V gene: TRBV5-6
J gene: TRBJ2-1
D gene: .
clone size: .
CDR3 protein: CASTGLSSYNEQFF
CDR3 DNA: TGTGCCAGCACAGGGTTAAGCTCCTACAATGAGCAGTTCTTC

V gene: TRBV5-6
J gene: TRBJ2-7
D gene: .
clone size: .
CDR3 protein: CASSLELQGTGFFSKQYF
CDR3 DNA: TGTGCCAGCAGCTTGGAACTACAGGGTACGGGATTTTTTTCTAAGCAGTACTTC

V gene: TRBV20-1
J gene: TRBJ2-1
D gene: .
clone size: few
CDR3 protein: CSALTPSSYNEQFF
CDR3 DNA: TGCAGTGCCCTCACCCCTAGCTCCTACAATGAGCAGTTCTTC

V gene: TRBV12-3/TRBV12-4
J gene: TRBJ2-7
D gene: .
clone size: many
CDR3 protein: CASSQTSEQYF
CDR3 DNA: TGTGCCAGCAGCCAAACTAGCGAGCAGTACTTC

V gene: TRBV9
J gene: TRBJ2-5
D gene: TRBD2
clone size: .
CDR3 protein: CASSVGTSGGGETQYF
CDR3 DNA: TGTGCCAGCAGCGTAGGGACTAGCGGGGGAGGCGAGACCCAGTACTTC

V gene: TRBV29-1
J gene: TRBJ2-5
D gene: .
clone size: many
CDR3 protein: CSVGETNKETQYF
CDR3 DNA: TGCAGCGTTGGCGAGACTAACAAAGAGACCCAGTACTTC

V gene: TRBV11-2
J gene: TRBJ2-7
D gene: .
clone size: few
CDR3 protein: CASSLVSDEQYF
CDR3 DNA: TGTGCCAGCAGCTTAGTATCGGACGAGCAGTACTTC

V gene: TRBV20-1
J gene: TRBJ1-6
D gene: TRBD1
clone size: many
CDR3 protein: CSARHLQGASNSPLHF
CDR3 DNA: TGCAGTGCTAGACATCTACAGGGGGCCTCGAATTCACCCCTCCACTTT

V gene: TRBV18
J gene: TRBJ2-6
D gene: .
clone size: .
CDR3 protein: CASSGQGASGANVLTF
CDR3 DNA: TGTGCCAGCTCAGGGCAGGGTGCCTCTGGGGCCAACGTCCTGACTTTC

V gene: TRBV10-3
J gene: TRBJ2-1
D gene: .
clone size: .
CDR3 protein: CAISEQGALNEQFF
CDR3 DNA: TGTGCCATCAGTGAACAGGGTGCTCTCAATGAGCAGTTCTTC

V gene: TRBV29-1
J gene: TRBJ2-5
D gene: TRBD1
clone size: .
CDR3 protein: CSVPGQVIQETQYF
CDR3 DNA: TGCAGCGTACCGGGACAGGTGATCCAAGAGACCCAGTACTTC

V gene: TRBV12-3/TRBV12-4
J gene: TRBJ2-5
D gene: .
clone size: .
CDR3 protein: CASSSRGGETQYF
CDR3 DNA: TGTGCCAGCAGTTCCCGAGGCGGGGAGACCCAGTACTTC

V gene: TRBV18
J gene: TRBJ1-1
D gene: .
clone size: .
CDR3 protein: CASSPLQGGTTEAFF
CDR3 DNA: TGTGCCAGCTCACCGCTACAGGGAGGGACCACTGAAGCTTTCTTT

V gene: TRBV9
J gene: TRBJ2-1
D gene: .
clone size: many
CDR3 protein: CASSGGGTTYNEQFF
CDR3 DNA: TGTGCCAGCAGCGGGGGCGGGACCACCTACAATGAGCAGTTCTTC

V gene: TRBV7-8
J gene: TRBJ1-1
D gene: TRBD1
clone size: .
CDR3 protein: CASSSGQLMNTEAFF
CDR3 DNA: TGTGCCAGCAGCTCGGGACAGTTGATGAACACTGAAGCTTTCTTT

V gene: TRBV29-1
J gene: TRBJ2-5
D gene: .
clone size: few
CDR3 protein: CSVEDLGTERETQYF
CDR3 DNA: TGCAGCGTTGAAGATTTAGGAACAGAACGAGAGACCCAGTACTTC

V gene: TRBV12-3/TRBV12-4
J gene: TRBJ1-5
D gene: TRBD1
clone size: few
CDR3 protein: CASSDRGPHQPQHF
CDR3 DNA: TGTGCCAGCAGTGACAGGGGGCCCCATCAGCCCCAGCATTTT

V gene: TRBV4-3
J gene: TRBJ2-3
D gene: .
clone size: .
CDR3 protein: CASSQVGAATDTQYF
CDR3 DNA: TGCGCCAGCAGCCAAGTTGGGGCAGCCACAGATACGCAGTATTTT

V gene: TRBV4-1
J gene: TRBJ2-2
D gene: .
clone size: .
CDR3 protein: CASSQDLGQTNTGELFF
CDR3 DNA: TGCGCCAGCAGCCAAGATCTTGGACAGACGAACACCGGGGAGCTGTTTTTT

V gene: TRBV5-1
J gene: TRBJ1-2
D gene: .
clone size: .
CDR3 protein: CASSYQGITNYGYTF
CDR3 DNA: TGCGCCAGCAGCTACCAGGGGATAACTAACTATGGCTACACCTTC

V gene: TRBV7-3
J gene: TRBJ2-1
D gene: TRBD1
clone size: .
CDR3 protein: CASSSEPYRGRDEQFF
CDR3 DNA: TGTGCCAGCAGCAGTGAGCCCTACAGGGGGCGCGATGAGCAGTTCTTC

V gene: TRBV20-1
J gene: TRBJ2-7
D gene: TRBD2
clone size: few
CDR3 protein: CSASSLAGPYEQYF
CDR3 DNA: TGCAGTGCTAGTAGCCTAGCGGGGCCCTACGAGCAGTACTTC

V gene: TRBV5-1
J gene: TRBJ2-4
D gene: .
clone size: .
CDR3 protein: CASSTTGINIQYF
CDR3 DNA: TGCGCCAGCAGCACCACAGGGATTAACATTCAGTACTTC

V gene: TRBV5-1
J gene: TRBJ2-7
D gene: TRBD2
clone size: many
CDR3 protein: CASSPGTSGYEQYF
CDR3 DNA: TGCGCCAGCAGCCCTGGGACTAGCGGATACGAGCAGTACTTC

V gene: TRBV4-1
J gene: TRBJ2-2
D gene: TRBD2
clone size: .
CDR3 protein: CASSQATGSQTSIRTSGSPGELFF
CDR3 DNA: TGCGCCAGCAGCCAAGCGACAGGATCCCAAACCTCTATCCGGACTAGCGGGAGTCCCGGGGAGCTGTTTTTT

V gene: TRBV6-2/TRBV6-3
J gene: TRBJ2-2
D gene: TRBD2
clone size: few
CDR3 protein: CASRNSGGNTGELFF
CDR3 DNA: TGTGCCAGCAGGAATAGCGGGGGAAACACCGGGGAGCTGTTTTTT

V gene: TRBV20-1
J gene: TRBJ2-1
D gene: TRBD1
clone size: .
CDR3 protein: CSARDSGGWSYNEQFF
CDR3 DNA: TGCAGTGCTAGAGATTCAGGGGGCTGGTCCTACAATGAGCAGTTCTTC

V gene: TRBV4-1
J gene: TRBJ2-3
D gene: TRBD2
clone size: many
CDR3 protein: CASSHPGLAGGNYGTDTQYF
CDR3 DNA: TGCGCCAGCAGCCACCCGGGACTAGCGGGGGGTAACTATGGCACAGATACGCAGTATTTT

V gene: TRBV7-2
J gene: TRBJ1-3
D gene: .
clone size: few
CDR3 protein: CASSWEVSPGNTIYF
CDR3 DNA: TGTGCCAGCAGCTGGGAGGTTAGCCCTGGAAACACCATATATTTT

V gene: TRBV12-3/TRBV12-4
J gene: TRBJ2-3
D gene: .
clone size: many
CDR3 protein: CASSSSLGTDTQYF
CDR3 DNA: TGTGCCAGCAGTTCCAGCCTCGGGACAGATACGCAGTATTTT

V gene: TRBV4-2
J gene: TRBJ1-5
D gene: .
clone size: many
CDR3 protein: CASSQESGAVQPQHF
CDR3 DNA: TGTGCCAGCAGCCAAGAGTCGGGGGCCGTTCAGCCCCAGCATTTT

V gene: TRBV9
J gene: TRBJ2-7
D gene: .
clone size: many
CDR3 protein: CASSVGVGYGYEQYF
CDR3 DNA: TGTGCCAGCAGCGTAGGCGTAGGGTATGGGTACGAGCAGTACTTC

V gene: TRBV20-1
J gene: TRBJ2-1
D gene: .
clone size: many
CDR3 protein: CSATRDSLFNEQFF
CDR3 DNA: TGCAGTGCAACCCGGGACTCCCTGTTCAATGAGCAGTTCTTC

V gene: TRBV12-3/TRBV12-4
J gene: TRBJ2-7
D gene: TRBD2
clone size: .
CDR3 protein: CASGKSAAGGSEQYF
CDR3 DNA: TGTGCCAGCGGAAAAAGTGCAGCGGGAGGATCCGAGCAGTACTTC

V gene: TRBV12-3/TRBV12-4
J gene: TRBJ2-6
D gene: .
clone size: .
CDR3 protein: CASSFWSSSGANVLTF
CDR3 DNA: TGTGCCAGCAGTTTTTGGAGCAGCTCTGGGGCCAACGTCCTGACTTTC

V gene: TRBV10-3
J gene: TRBJ2-5
D gene: .
clone size: few
CDR3 protein: CAISPGTKETQYF
CDR3 DNA: TGTGCCATCAGTCCCGGGACGAAAGAGACCCAGTACTTC

V gene: TRBV5-1
J gene: TRBJ2-1
D gene: TRBD1
clone size: .
CDR3 protein: CASSLASGGAHNEQFF
CDR3 DNA: TGCGCCAGCAGCTTGGCCTCAGGGGGCGCCCACAATGAGCAGTTCTTC

V gene: TRBV5-1
J gene: TRBJ2-5
D gene: TRBD1
clone size: few
CDR3 protein: CASSPDRGAETQYF
CDR3 DNA: TGCGCCAGCAGCCCGGACAGGGGCGCAGAGACCCAGTACTTC

V gene: TRBV27
J gene: TRBJ2-2
D gene: .
clone size: many
CDR3 protein: CASSLGSWDTGELFF
CDR3 DNA: TGTGCCAGCAGTTTAGGTAGCTGGGACACCGGGGAGCTGTTTTTT

V gene: TRBV24-1
J gene: TRBJ2-3
D gene: .
clone size: few
CDR3 protein: CATSDPPTDTQYF
CDR3 DNA: TGTGCCACCAGTGACCCCCCTACAGATACGCAGTATTTT

V gene: TRBV20-1
J gene: TRBJ1-4
D gene: TRBD1
clone size: few
CDR3 protein: CSAEDRATNEKLFF
CDR3 DNA: TGCAGTGCCGAAGACAGGGCAACTAATGAAAAACTGTTTTTT

V gene: TRBV24-1
J gene: TRBJ2-1
D gene: .
clone size: many
CDR3 protein: CATSDALRGFDEQFF
CDR3 DNA: TGTGCCACCAGTGATGCCCTTCGAGGCTTCGATGAGCAGTTCTTC

V gene: TRBV7-8
J gene: TRBJ2-7
D gene: .
clone size: many
CDR3 protein: CASSSRTDTYEQYF
CDR3 DNA: TGTGCCAGCAGCTCCAGGACAGATACCTACGAGCAGTACTTC

V gene: TRBV10-3
J gene: TRBJ1-1
D gene: TRBD1
clone size: .
CDR3 protein: CAIQGVGLNTEAFF
CDR3 DNA: TGTGCCATCCAGGGGGTTGGGCTGAACACTGAAGCTTTCTTT

V gene: TRBV12-3/TRBV12-4
J gene: TRBJ1-3
D gene: .
clone size: many
CDR3 protein: CASSDTRQAGSGNTIYF
CDR3 DNA: TGTGCCAGCAGTGACACAAGACAGGCTGGCTCTGGAAACACCATATATTTT

V gene: TRBV2
J gene: TRBJ1-1
D gene: .
clone size: .
CDR3 protein: CASSELQRNTEAFF
CDR3 DNA: TGTGCCAGCAGTGAATTACAGCGGAACACTGAAGCTTTCTTT

V gene: TRBV28
J gene: TRBJ2-3
D gene: TRBD2
clone size: once
CDR3 protein: CASSSSGGAVDTQYF
CDR3 DNA: TGTGCCAGCAGTTCTAGCGGGGGGGCCGTGGATACGCAGTATTTT

V gene: TRBV7-2
J gene: TRBJ2-3
D gene: .
clone size: few
CDR3 protein: CASSLSGPRGPDTQYF
CDR3 DNA: TGTGCCAGCAGCTTATCCGGCCCCAGGGGTCCAGATACGCAGTATTTT

V gene: TRBV5-1
J gene: TRBJ2-3
D gene: TRBD2
clone size: .
CDR3 protein: CASSLRLAAGDTQYF
CDR3 DNA: TGCGCCAGCAGCTTGAGACTAGCAGCCGGAGATACGCAGTATTTT

V gene: TRBV10-3
J gene: TRBJ1-3
D gene: .
clone size: many
CDR3 protein: CAISGHDRYSGNTIYF
CDR3 DNA: TGTGCCATCAGTGGACACGACAGATACTCTGGAAACACCATATATTTT

V gene: TRBV5-1
J gene: TRBJ2-3
D gene: .
clone size: many
CDR3 protein: CASSLRARGPTDTQYF
CDR3 DNA: TGCGCCAGCAGCTTGAGGGCCCGAGGTCCCACAGATACGCAGTATTTT